This T cell receptor beta chain was captured in a study of blood T cell repertoires in COVID-19. Study at large: COVID-19 samples collected from the United States, Italy and Spain covered acute and convalescent phases. PBMCs, B-cell-depleted T cells, or T cells provided the cDNA or gDNA that made up the material.

Germline V lookup: CDR1 PRHDT, CDR2 FYEKMQ (reference sequence). The CDR3 runs 16 residues. The V gene end was trimmed by 2 bases and the J gene end by 7 bases; junction bases not matched to a gene: 11. As handled by the study authors: Reference gene primer amplification yielded estimated nucleated cell counts. The repertoire was sequenced with immunoSEQ multiplex PCR; TCRdb's copy has only in-frame clones and lacks some. D and trimming come from the DNA, and the V and J calls and clone size come from that table. Of roughly 190,000 clones listed, about 87% are singletons. This receptor was identified in a man younger than 35 with active or convalescent COVID-19. The chain has TRBV13 and TRBJ2-7; TRBD1 agrees at 10 bases. Sequenced input: peripheral blood. CDR3 coding DNA: TGTGCCAGCAGCTTACCTCCGGGACAGGGGACTCGGGAGCAGTACTTC. Its protein is CASSLPPGQGTREQYF. The whole variable domain, remainder taken from reference TRBV13 and TRBJ2-7, is AAGVIQSPRHLIKEKRETATLKCYPIPRHDTVYWYQQGPGQDPQFLISFYEKMQSDKGSIPDRFSAQQFSDYHSELNMSSLELGDSALYFCASSLPPGQGTREQYFGPGTRLTVT.